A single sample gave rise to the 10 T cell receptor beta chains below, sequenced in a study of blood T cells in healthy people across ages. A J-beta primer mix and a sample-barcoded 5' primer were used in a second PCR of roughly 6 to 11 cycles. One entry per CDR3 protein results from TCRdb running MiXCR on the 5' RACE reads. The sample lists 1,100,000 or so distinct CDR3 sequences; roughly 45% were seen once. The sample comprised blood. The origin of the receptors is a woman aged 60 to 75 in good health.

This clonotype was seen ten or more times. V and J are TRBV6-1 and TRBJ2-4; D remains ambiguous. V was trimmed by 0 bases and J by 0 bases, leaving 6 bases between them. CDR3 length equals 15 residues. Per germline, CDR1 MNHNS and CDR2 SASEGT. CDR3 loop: CASSEAPGAKNIQYF. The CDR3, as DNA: TGTGCCAGCAGTGAAGCGCCGGGAGCCAAAAACATTCAGTACTTC.

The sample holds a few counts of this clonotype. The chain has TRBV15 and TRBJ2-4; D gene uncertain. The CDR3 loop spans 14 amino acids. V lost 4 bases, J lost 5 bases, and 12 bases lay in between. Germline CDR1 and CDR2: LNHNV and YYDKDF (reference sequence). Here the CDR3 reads CATSKEKVENIQYF. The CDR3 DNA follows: TGTGCCACCAGCAAGGAAAAAGTGGAAAACATTCAGTACTTC.

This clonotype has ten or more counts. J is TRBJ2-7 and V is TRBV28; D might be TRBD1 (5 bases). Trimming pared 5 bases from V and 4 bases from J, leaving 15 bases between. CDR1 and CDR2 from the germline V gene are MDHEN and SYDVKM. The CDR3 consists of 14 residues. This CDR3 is CASSAAGNRYEQYF. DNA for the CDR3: TGTGCCAGCAGTGCGGCAGGGAATAGGTACGAGCAGTACTTC. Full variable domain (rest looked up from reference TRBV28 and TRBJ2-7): DVKVTQSSRYLVKRTGEKVFLECVQDMDHENMFWYRQDPGLGLRLIYFSYDVKMKEKGDIPEGYSVSREKKERFSLILESASTNQTSMYLCASSAAGNRYEQYFGPGTRLTVT.

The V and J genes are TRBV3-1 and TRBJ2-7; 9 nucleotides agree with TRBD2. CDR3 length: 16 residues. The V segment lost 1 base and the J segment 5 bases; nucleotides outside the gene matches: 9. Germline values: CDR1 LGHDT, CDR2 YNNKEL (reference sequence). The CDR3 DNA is TGTGCCAGCAGCCAAGCTAGTAGCGGGAGAGGTAACGAGCAGTACTTC. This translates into CASSQASSGRGNEQYF.

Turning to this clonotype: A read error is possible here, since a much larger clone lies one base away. The CDR3 region is CASNIGNNNERFF. The CDR3 nucleotides are TGTGCCAGCAATATCGGGAACAACAATGAGCGGTTCTTC. This chain connects TRBV6-6 to TRBJ2-1; D is possibly TRBD2 (5 bases). Germline V gene sequence: CDR1 MNHNY, CDR2 SVGAGI (reference sequence). The CDR3 runs 13 residues.

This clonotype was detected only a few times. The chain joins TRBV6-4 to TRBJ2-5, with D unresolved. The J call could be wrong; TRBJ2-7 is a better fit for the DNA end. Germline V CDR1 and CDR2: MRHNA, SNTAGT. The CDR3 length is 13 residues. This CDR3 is CASSEKEEGEQYF. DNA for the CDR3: TGTGCCAGCAGCGAAAAAGAAGAAGGCGAGCAGTACTTC.

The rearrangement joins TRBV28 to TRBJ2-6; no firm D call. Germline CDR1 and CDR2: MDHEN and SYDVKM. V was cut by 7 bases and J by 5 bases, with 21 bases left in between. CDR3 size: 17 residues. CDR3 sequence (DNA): TGTGCCAGCACCCGTGGCAGGCTTCCCTTGAGGGCCAACGTCCTGACTTTC. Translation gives CASTRGRLPLRANVLTF. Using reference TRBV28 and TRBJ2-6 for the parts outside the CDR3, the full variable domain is DVKVTQSSRYLVKRTGEKVFLECVQDMDHENMFWYRQDPGLGLRLIYFSYDVKMKEKGDIPEGYSVSREKKERFSLILESASTNQTSMYLCASTRGRLPLRANVLTFGAGSRLTVL.

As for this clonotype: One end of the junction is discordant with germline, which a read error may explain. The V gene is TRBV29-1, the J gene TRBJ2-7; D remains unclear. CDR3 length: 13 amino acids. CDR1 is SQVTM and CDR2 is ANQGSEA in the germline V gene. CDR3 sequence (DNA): TGCAGCGTCCGGGCCCAATCCTCCCACGAGCAGTACTTC. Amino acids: CSVRAQSSHEQYF.

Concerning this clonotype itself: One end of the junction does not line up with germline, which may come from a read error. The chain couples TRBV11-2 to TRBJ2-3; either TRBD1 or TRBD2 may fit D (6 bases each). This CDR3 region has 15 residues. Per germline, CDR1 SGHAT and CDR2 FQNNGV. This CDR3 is CASSLGGWGADAQYF. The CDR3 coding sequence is TGTGCCAGCAGCTTAGGGGGCTGGGGGGCAGATGCGCAGTATTTT. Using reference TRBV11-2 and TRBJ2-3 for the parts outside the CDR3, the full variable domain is EAGVAQSPRYKIIEKRQSVAFWCNPISGHATLYWYQQILGQGPKLLIQFQNNGVVDDSQLPKDRFSAERLKGVDSTLKIQPAKLEDSAVYLCASSLGGWGADAQYFGPGTRLTVL.

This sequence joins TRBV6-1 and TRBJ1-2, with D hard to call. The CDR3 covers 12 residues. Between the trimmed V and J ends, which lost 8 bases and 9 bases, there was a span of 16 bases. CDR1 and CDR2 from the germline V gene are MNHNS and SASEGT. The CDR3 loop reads CASLSRDLRYTF. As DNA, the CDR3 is TGTGCCAGCCTATCCCGTGATCTTCGCTACACCTTC.